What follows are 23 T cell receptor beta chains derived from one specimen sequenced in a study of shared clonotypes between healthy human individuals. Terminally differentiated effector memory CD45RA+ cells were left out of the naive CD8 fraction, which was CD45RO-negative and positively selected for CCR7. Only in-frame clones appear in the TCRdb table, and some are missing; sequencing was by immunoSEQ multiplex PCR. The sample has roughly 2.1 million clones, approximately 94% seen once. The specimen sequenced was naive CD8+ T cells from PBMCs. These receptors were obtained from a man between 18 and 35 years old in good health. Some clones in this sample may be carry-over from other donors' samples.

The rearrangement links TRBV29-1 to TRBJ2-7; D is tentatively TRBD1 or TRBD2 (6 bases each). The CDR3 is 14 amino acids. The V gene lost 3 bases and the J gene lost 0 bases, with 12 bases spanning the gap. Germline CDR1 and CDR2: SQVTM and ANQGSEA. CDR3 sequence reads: CSVELSGASYEQYF. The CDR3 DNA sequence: TGCAGCGTTGAGCTCTCGGGGGCCTCCTACGAGCAGTACTTC.

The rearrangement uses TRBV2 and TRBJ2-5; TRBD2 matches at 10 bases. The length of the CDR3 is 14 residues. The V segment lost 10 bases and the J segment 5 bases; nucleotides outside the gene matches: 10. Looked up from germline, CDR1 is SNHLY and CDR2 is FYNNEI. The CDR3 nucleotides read TGTGCCACCCGTAGCGGGAGGATTGCCGAGACCCAGTACTTC. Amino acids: CATRSGRIAETQYF.

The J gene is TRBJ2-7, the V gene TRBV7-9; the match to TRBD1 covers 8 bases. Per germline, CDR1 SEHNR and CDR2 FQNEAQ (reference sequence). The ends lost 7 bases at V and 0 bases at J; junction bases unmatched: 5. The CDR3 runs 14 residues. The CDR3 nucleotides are TGTGCCAGCACCTGGGACAGGCTCTCCTACGAGCAGTACTTC. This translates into CASTWDRLSYEQYF.

CDR3 bases: TGTGCCAGCAGCCCGGGGGTCTCTGGGGCCAACGTCCTGACTTTC. Encoded protein: CASSPGVSGANVLTF. The chain couples TRBV7-3 to TRBJ2-6; D is possibly TRBD2 (6 bases). The germline V and J ends were trimmed by 5 bases and 0 bases, with 8 bases remaining between them. There are 15 residues in the CDR3. Germline assignment: CDR1 SGHTA and CDR2 FQGTGA.

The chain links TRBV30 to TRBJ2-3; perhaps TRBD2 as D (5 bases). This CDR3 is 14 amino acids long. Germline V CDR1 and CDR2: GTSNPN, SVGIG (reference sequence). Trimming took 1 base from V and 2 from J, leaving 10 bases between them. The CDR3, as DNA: TGTGCCTGGAGTGGTGGCGGGTACACAGATACGCAGTATTTT. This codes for CAWSGGGYTDTQYF.

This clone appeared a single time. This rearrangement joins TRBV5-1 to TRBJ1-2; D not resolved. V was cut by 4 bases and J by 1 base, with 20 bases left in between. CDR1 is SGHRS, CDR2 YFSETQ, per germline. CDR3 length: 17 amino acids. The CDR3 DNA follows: TGCGCCAGCAGCCCTCGGGCCGCTACCCAGATTAACTATGGCTACACCTTC. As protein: CASSPRAATQINYGYTF.

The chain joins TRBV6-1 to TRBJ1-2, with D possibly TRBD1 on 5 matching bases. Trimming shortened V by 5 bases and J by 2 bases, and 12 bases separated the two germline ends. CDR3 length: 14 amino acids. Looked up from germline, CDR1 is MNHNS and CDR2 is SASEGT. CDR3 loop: CASSSGTENYGYTF. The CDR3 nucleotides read TGTGCCAGCAGTTCCGGGACGGAGAACTATGGCTACACCTTC.

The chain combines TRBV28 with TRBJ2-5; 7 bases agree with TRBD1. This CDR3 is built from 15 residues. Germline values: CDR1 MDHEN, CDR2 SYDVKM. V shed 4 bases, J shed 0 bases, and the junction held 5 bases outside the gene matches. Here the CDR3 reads CASSSGTDYQETQYF. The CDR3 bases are TGTGCCAGCAGTTCCGGGACAGACTACCAAGAGACCCAGTACTTC.

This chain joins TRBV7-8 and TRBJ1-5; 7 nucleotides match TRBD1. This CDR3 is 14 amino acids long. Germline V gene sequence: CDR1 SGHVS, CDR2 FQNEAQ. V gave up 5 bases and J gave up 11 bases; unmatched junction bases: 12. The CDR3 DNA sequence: TGTGCCAGCAGCGCTCGGACAGGCACTAGGGCCCAGCATTTT. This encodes CASSARTGTRAQHF.

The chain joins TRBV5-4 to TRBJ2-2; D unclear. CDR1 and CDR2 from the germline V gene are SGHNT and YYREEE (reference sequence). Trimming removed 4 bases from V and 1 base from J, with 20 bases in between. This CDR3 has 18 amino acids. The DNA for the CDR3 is TGTGCCAGCAGCCCCCCGAATGTGGGTCACCTGAACACCGGGGAGCTGTTTTTT. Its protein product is CASSPPNVGHLNTGELFF.

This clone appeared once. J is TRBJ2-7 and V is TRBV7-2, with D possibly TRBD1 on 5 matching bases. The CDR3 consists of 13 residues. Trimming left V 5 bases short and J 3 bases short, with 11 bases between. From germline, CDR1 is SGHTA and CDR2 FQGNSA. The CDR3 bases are TGTGCCAGCAGCGAGTCAGGGTTCTACGAGCAGTACTTC. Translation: CASSESGFYEQYF. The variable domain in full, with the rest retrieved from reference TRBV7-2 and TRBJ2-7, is GAGVSQSPSNKVTEKGKDVELRCDPISGHTALYWYRQSLGQGLEFLIYFQGNSAPDKSGLPSDRFSAERTGGSVSTLTIQRTQQEDSAVYLCASSESGFYEQYFGPGTRLTVT.

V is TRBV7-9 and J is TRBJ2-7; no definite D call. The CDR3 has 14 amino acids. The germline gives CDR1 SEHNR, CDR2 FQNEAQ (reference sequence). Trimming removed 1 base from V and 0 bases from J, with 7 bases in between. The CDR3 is CASSLVEASYEQYF. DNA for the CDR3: TGTGCCAGCAGCTTAGTCGAGGCCTCCTACGAGCAGTACTTC.

The CDR3 sequence: CASGPQENRAYGYTF. The CDR3, as DNA: TGTGCCAGCGGACCACAGGAAAACAGGGCTTATGGCTACACCTTC. The rearrangement uses TRBV6-5 and TRBJ1-2; perhaps TRBD1 as D (6 bases). Germline-derived CDR1 and CDR2 are MNHEY and SVGAGI. The CDR3 is 15 residues long. Trimming took off 8 bases at V and 5 bases at J, with 21 bases between the two ends.

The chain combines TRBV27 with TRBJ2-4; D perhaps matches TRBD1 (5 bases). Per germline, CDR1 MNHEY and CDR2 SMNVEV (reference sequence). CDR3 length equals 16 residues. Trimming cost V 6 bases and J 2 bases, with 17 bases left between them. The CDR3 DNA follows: TGTGCCAGCAGCGCCCTGGGGCGCGATCCCAAAAACATTCAGTACTTC. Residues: CASSALGRDPKNIQYF.

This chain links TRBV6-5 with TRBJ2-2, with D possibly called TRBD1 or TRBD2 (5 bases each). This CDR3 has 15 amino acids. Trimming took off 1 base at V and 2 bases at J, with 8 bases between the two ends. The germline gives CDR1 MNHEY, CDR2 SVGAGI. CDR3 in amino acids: CASSYFRDNTGELFF. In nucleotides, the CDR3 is TGTGCCAGCAGTTACTTCCGGGACAACACCGGGGAGCTGTTTTTT.

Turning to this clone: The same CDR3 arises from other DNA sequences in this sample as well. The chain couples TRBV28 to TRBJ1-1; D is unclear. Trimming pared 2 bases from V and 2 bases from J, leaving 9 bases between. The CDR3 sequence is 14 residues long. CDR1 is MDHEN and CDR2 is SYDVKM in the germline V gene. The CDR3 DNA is TGTGCCAGCAGTTTAACGCGGGGAAACACTGAAGCTTTCTTT. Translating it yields CASSLTRGNTEAFF.

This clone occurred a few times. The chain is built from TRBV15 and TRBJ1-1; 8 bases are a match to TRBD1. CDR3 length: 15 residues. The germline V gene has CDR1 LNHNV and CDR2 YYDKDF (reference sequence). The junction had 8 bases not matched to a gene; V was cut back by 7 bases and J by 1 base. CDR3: CATTPDRAPNTEAFF. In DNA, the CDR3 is TGTGCCACCACCCCGGACAGGGCCCCGAACACTGAAGCTTTCTTT.

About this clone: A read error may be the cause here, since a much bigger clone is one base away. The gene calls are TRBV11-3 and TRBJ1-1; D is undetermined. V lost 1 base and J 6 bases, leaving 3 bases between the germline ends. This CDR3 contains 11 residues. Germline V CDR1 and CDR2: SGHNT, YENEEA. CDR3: CASSLGSEAFF. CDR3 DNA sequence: TGTGCCAGCAGCTTAGGCTCTGAAGCTTTCTTT.

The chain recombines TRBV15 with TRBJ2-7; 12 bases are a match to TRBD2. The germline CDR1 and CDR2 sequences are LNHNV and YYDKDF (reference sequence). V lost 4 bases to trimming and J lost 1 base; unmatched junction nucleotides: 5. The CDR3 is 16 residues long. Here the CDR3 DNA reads TGTGCCACCAGCACCAGGACTAGCGGGAAATCCTACGAGCAGTACTTC. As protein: CATSTRTSGKSYEQYF.

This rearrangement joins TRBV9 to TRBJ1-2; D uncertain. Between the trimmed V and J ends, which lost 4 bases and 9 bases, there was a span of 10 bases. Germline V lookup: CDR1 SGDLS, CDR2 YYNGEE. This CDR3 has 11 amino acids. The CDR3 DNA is TGTGCCAGCAGCCTAACTGGCCGCTACACCTTC. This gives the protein CASSLTGRYTF.

The CDR3 protein is CASSHTNLGNEQFF. CDR3 in DNA: TGCGCCAGCAGCCACACGAACTTGGGCAATGAGCAGTTCTTC. J is TRBJ2-1 and V is TRBV5-1; D gene ambiguous. V gave up 4 bases and J gave up 6 bases, with 14 bases separating them. Germline CDR1 reads SGHRS; CDR2 reads YFSETQ. This CDR3 region has 14 residues.

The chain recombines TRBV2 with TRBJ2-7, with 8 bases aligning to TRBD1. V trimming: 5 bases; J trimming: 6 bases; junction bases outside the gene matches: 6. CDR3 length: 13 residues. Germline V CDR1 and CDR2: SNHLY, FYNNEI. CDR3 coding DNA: TGTGCCAGCAGTAGACAGGGGCAGGGCGAGCAGTACTTC. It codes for CASSRQGQGEQYF.

The CDR3 DNA sequence: TGTGCCAGCAGCCCGGGCGGGGGCAAGACCGGGGAGCTGTTTTTT. This sequence encodes CASSPGGGKTGELFF. The chain employs TRBV9 and TRBJ2-2; a possible D gene is TRBD2 (7 bases). The CDR3 totals 15 residues. The V end lost 4 bases, the J end lost 5 bases, and 15 bases lay between the germline ends. Germline CDR1 SGDLS, CDR2 YYNGEE. Full variable domain (rest looked up from reference TRBV9 and TRBJ2-2): DSGVTQTPKHLITATGQRVTLRCSPRSGDLSVYWYQQSLDQGLQFLIQYYNGEERAKGNILERFSAQQFPDLHSELNLSSLELGDSALYFCASSPGGGKTGELFFGEGSRLTVL.